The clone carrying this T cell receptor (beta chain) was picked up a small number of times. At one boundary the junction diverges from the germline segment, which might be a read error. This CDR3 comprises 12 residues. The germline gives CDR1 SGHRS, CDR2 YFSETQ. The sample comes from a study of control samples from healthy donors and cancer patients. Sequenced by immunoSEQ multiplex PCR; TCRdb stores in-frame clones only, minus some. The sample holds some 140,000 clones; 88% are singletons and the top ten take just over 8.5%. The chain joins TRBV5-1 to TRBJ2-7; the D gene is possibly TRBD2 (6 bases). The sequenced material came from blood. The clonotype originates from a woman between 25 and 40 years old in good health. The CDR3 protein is CASSLTGETWNF. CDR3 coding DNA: TGCGCCAGCAGCTTGACGGGGGAAACTTGGAACTTC.